Shown below are 18 T cell receptor beta chains from a single sample sequenced in a study of shared clonotypes between healthy human individuals. Profiled with immunoSEQ multiplex PCR; TCRdb holds only in-frame clones, not every one. The sample consists of 2 million to 2.5 million clones, approximately 94% of them appearing once. Material for sequencing was naive CD4+ T cells sorted from blood. Subset of the sample: CD45RA+ positively selected. The receptors were sampled from a man between 18 and 29 years old in good health.

The chain recombines TRBV30 with TRBJ1-1; D uncertain. CDR1 and CDR2 from the germline V gene are GTSNPN and SVGIG (reference sequence). V was shortened by 3 bases and J by 5 bases, with 7 bases between the two germline ends. This CDR3 spans 11 amino acids. Here the CDR3 DNA reads TGTGCCTGGAGCGCCCGAACTGAAGCTTTCTTT. This translates into CAWSARTEAFF.

The gene calls are TRBV7-9 and TRBJ1-6, with D perhaps TRBD1 (5 bases). CDR1 and CDR2 (germline): SEHNR, FQNEAQ (reference sequence). The CDR3 length is 14 residues. Trimming removed 2 bases from V and 8 bases from J, with 10 bases in between. Here the CDR3 DNA reads TGTGCCAGCAGCTTAAGTAGGGGAGATTCACCCCTCCACTTT. Protein: CASSLSRGDSPLHF.

The V call is TRBV7-2, the J call TRBJ2-1, with 8 bases aligning to TRBD1. V lost 1 base and J lost 5; bases outside the gene matches: 7. Per the germline V gene, CDR1 is SGHTA and CDR2 is FQGNSA. The CDR3 has 16 amino acids. The chain's CDR3 is CASSLVMTGVNNEQFF. CDR3 DNA: TGTGCCAGCAGCTTAGTGATGACAGGGGTAAACAATGAGCAGTTCTTC.

The genes are TRBV10-3 and TRBJ2-3, with 7 bases aligning to TRBD2. Germline V gene lookup returns CDR1 ENHRY and CDR2 SYGVKD. The CDR3 totals 12 residues. V gave up 9 bases and J gave up 0 bases; unmatched junction bases: 0. The CDR3 reads CAMRGSTDTQYF. CDR3 DNA: TGTGCCATGCGGGGGAGCACAGATACGCAGTATTTT.

The rearrangement links TRBV27 to TRBJ2-7; 8 bases line up with TRBD1. Germline assignment: CDR1 MNHEY and CDR2 SMNVEV (reference sequence). There are 13 residues in the CDR3. The trim removed 6 bases at V and 5 bases at J, leaving 6 bases unmatched. As DNA, the CDR3 is TGTGCCAGCAGATATAGACAGGGGAACGAGCAGTACTTC. Amino acid sequence: CASRYRQGNEQYF.

This clone has only one observation. CDR3 sequence reads: CASSRSGTGFQPQHF. CDR3 DNA: TGTGCCAGCAGTCGAAGTGGGACAGGGTTTCAGCCCCAGCATTTT. The gene calls are TRBV6-1 and TRBJ1-5; 9 bases map to TRBD1. CDR3 size: 15 residues. The V gene's germline CDR1 is MNHNS and CDR2 SASEGT. Unmatched junction bases numbered 8, after V lost 5 bases and J lost 6 bases.

This clone was recorded once. The chain recombines TRBV5-6 with TRBJ1-2, with a possible D match to TRBD1 (6 bases). V dropped 3 bases and J dropped 0 bases, with 9 bases sitting between them. Germline-derived CDR1 and CDR2 are SGHDT and YYEEEE. The length of the CDR3 is 14 residues. In DNA form, the CDR3 reads TGTGCCAGCAGCTCCAGGGGAGCTAACTATGGCTACACCTTC. This sequence encodes CASSSRGANYGYTF.

In regard to this clone: At one end the junction does not follow the germline gene, possibly because of a read error. The chain employs TRBV7-7 and TRBJ2-2; D gene unclear. Germline CDR1 is SSHAT and CDR2 is FNYEAQ (reference sequence). The CDR3 has 14 residues. CDR3 protein: CASSLAQNTGELFF. The CDR3 nucleotides read TGTGCTAGCAGCTTAGCACAAAACACCGGGGAGCTGTTTTTT.

The chain employs TRBV28 and TRBJ1-1; D is undetermined. The length of the CDR3 is 13 residues. With 7 bases removed from V and 0 bases from J, the gap between germline ends came to 9 bases. Germline V gene data show CDR1 as MDHEN and CDR2 as SYDVKM. The CDR3 DNA sequence: TGTGCCAGCATCACCAGCATGAACACTGAAGCTTTCTTT. Protein: CASITSMNTEAFF.

The chain has TRBV2 and TRBJ2-2, with D uncertain. Between the trimmed V and J ends, which lost 7 bases and 7 bases, there was a span of 13 bases. Per the germline V gene, CDR1 is SNHLY and CDR2 is FYNNEI. The CDR3 has 13 residues. The CDR3 DNA reads as TGTGCCAGCAATGGTGGCAATGTCGGGGAGCTGTTTTTT. As protein: CASNGGNVGELFF. The entire variable domain, with the rest obtained from reference TRBV2 and TRBJ2-2, is as follows: EPEVTQTPSHQVTQMGQEVILRCVPISNHLYFYWYRQILGQKVEFLVSFYNNEISEKSEIFDDQFSVERPDGSNFTLKIRSTKLEDSAMYFCASNGGNVGELFFGEGSRLTVL.

This clone is a singleton in its sample. The chain employs TRBV12-5 and TRBJ2-2; 9 nucleotides match TRBD2. Trimming took 0 bases from V and 5 from J; bases not matched to a gene: 13. This CDR3 is 19 amino acids long. The germline CDR1 and CDR2 sequences are LGHNT and FRNRAP. CDR3 sequence (DNA): TGTGCTAGTGGTTTGGTAGTCAAGGTAGCGGGAGTTAATACCGGGGAGCTGTTTTTT. Translated: CASGLVVKVAGVNTGELFF.

The V and J genes are TRBV5-1 and TRBJ1-5; no clear D gene. Between the trimmed V and J ends, which lost 2 bases and 4 bases, there was a span of 7 bases. CDR1 is SGHRS and CDR2 is YFSETQ in the germline V gene. This CDR3 is built from 13 residues. In DNA form, the CDR3 reads TGCGCCAGCAGCTTCCTGGGGAATCAGCCCCAGCATTTT. Its translation: CASSFLGNQPQHF.

The chain uses TRBV12-5 and TRBJ1-4; D is ambiguous. V dropped 4 bases and J dropped 7 bases, with 16 bases sitting between them. The CDR3 consists of 15 residues. Germline loops: CDR1 LGHNT, CDR2 FRNRAP. CDR3 DNA: TGTGCTAGTGGTTCCGGCGCGGGGTGGAGTGAAAAACTGTTTTTT. This encodes CASGSGAGWSEKLFF. The full variable domain, its missing parts supplied by reference TRBV12-5 and TRBJ1-4, is DARVTQTPRHKVTEMGQEVTMRCQPILGHNTVFWYRQTMMQGLELLAYFRNRAPLDDSGMPKDRFSAEMPDATLATLKIQPSEPRDSAVYFCASGSGAGWSEKLFFGSGTQLSVL.

V gene TRBV5-4 combines with J gene TRBJ2-1, with no clear D. This CDR3 has 14 residues. The germline gives CDR1 SGHNT, CDR2 YYREEE (reference sequence). V was pared by 0 bases and J by 6 bases, with 10 bases between. The CDR3 is CASSLALFPNEQFF. CDR3 in DNA: TGTGCCAGCAGCTTGGCCCTCTTTCCCAATGAGCAGTTCTTC.

This clone has only a few counts. The chain uses TRBV10-3 and TRBJ2-2; D is unresolved. This CDR3 has 16 residues. V was pared by 10 bases and J by 0 bases, with 18 bases between. Germline CDR1 and CDR2: ENHRY and SYGVKD. The CDR3 region has the DNA TGTGCCACCTCGTTGGTCCCACAGACGAACACCGGGGAGCTGTTTTTT. Amino acids: CATSLVPQTNTGELFF.

This chain uses TRBV11-3 with TRBJ2-3; D unresolved. V shed 4 bases and J shed 4 bases, with 9 bases lying between them. CDR3 length equals 13 residues. Germline CDR1 SGHNT, CDR2 YENEEA. CDR3 sequence (DNA): TGTGCCAGCAGCTCAACAGTAGCAGATACGCAGTATTTT. Translated: CASSSTVADTQYF.

The gene calls are TRBV5-1 and TRBJ2-3; 12 nucleotides agree with TRBD2. The trim removed 2 bases at V and 1 base at J, leaving 5 bases unmatched. The CDR3 is 17 amino acids. Germline-derived CDR1 and CDR2 are SGHRS and YFSETQ. The CDR3 loop reads CASSFGLAGGRTDTQYF. CDR3 nucleotides: TGCGCCAGCAGCTTTGGGCTAGCGGGGGGGCGCACAGATACGCAGTATTTT.

This sequence joins TRBV10-3 and TRBJ2-2, with TRBD2 as a possible D gene (5 bases). The V and J ends lost 4 bases and 3 bases respectively, with 9 bases between them. The CDR3 runs 14 residues. Looked up from germline, CDR1 is ENHRY and CDR2 is SYGVKD. The CDR3 here is CAISGLRDTGELFF. CDR3 sequence (DNA): TGTGCCATCAGTGGACTACGCGACACCGGGGAGCTGTTTTTT.